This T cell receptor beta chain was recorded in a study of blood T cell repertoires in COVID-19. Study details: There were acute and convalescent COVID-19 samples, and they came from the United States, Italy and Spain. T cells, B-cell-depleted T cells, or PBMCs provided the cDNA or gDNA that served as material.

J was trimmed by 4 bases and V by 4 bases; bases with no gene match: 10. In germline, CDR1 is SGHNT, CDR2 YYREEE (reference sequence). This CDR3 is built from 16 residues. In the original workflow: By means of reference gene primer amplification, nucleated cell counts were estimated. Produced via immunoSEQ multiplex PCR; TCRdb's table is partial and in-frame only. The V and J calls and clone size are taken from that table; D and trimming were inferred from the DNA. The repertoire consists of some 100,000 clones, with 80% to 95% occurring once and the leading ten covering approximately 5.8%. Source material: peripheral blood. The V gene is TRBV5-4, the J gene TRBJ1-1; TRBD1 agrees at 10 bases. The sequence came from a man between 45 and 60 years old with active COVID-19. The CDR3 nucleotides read TGTGCCAGCAGCCCCGACAGGGGGCGCTTGGGCACTGAAGCTTTCTTT. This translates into CASSPDRGRLGTEAFF. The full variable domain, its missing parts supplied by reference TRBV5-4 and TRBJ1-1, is ETGVTQSPTHLIKTRGQQVTLRCSSQSGHNTVSWYQQALGQGPQFIFQYYREEENGRGNFPPRFSGLQFPNYSSELNVNALELDDSALYLCASSPDRGRLGTEAFFGQGTRLTVV.